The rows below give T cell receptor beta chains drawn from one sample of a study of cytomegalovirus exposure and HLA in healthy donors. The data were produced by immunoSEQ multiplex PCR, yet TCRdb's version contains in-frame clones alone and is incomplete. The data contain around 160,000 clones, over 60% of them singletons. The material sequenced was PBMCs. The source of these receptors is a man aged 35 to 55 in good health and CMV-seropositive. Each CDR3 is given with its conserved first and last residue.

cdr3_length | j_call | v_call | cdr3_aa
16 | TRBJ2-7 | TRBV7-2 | CASSLGASGRTYEQYF
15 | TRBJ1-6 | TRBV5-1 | CASRTGAENNSPLHF
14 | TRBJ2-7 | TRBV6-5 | CASRTQTGPYEQYF
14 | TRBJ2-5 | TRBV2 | CASRSGGAGETQYF
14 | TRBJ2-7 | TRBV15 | CATSRAPGGYEQYF
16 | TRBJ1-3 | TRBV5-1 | CASSLGGAEAGNTIYF
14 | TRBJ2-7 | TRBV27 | CASSLRAGVYEQYF
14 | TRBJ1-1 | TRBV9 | CASSAGQGHTEAFF
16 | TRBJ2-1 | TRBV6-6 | CASSYSGGVVKDEQFF
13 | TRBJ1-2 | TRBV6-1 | CASGEQGYYGYTF
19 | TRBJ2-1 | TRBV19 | CASSIKGLAGGSSYNEQFF
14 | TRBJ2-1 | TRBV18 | CASSPGPGILEQFF
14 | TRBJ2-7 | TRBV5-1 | CASSPDREVYEQYF
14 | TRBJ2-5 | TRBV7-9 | CASMVGRGGETQYF
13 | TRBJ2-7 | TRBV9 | CASSVVVGREQYF
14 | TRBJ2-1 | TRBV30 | CAWSVDFRSNEQFF
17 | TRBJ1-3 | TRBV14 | CASSQVLNSTGRHTIYF
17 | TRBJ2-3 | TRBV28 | CASSSPAGTGRRHTQYF
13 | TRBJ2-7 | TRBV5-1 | CASSLYWGDEQYF
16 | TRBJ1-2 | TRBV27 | CASWARGSGTSYGYTF
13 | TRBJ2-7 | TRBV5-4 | CASSFSGDYEQYF
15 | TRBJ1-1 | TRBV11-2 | CASSLEAGGGTEAFF
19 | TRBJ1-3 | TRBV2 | CASSEYRLGATSSGNTIYF
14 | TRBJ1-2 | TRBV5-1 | CASSLYQAEYGYTF
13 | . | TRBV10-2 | CASKRGGVYEQYF
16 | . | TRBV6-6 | CASNTPGRPGSYEQYF
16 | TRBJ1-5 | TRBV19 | CASMPRQGIGNQPQHF
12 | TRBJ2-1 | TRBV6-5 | CASSVDYNEQFF
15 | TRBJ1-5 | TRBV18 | CASSPPGHGNQPQHF
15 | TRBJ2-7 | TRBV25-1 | CASSAFSGASYEQYF
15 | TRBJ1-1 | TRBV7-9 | CASSLGDRGSAEAFF
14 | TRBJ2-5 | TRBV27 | CASSLWSGGETQYF
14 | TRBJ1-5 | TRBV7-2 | CASSLGRGIRPQHF
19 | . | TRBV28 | CASSLDSLPQGQGLYEQYF
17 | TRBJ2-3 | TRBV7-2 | CASSSLPSGSIADTQYF
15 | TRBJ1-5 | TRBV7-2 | CASSRGQGSNQPQHF
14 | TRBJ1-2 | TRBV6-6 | CASTGDQQYYGYTF
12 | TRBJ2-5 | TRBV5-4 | CASSIVQETQYF
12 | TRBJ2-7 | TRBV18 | CASSVQGREQYF
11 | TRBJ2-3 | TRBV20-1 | CSASYTDTQYF
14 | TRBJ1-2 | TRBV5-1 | CASSLVSGSVGYTF
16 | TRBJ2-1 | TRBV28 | CASSLSTSGTYNEQFF
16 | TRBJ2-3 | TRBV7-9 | CASSLVGTSSTDTQYF
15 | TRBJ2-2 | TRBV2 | CASIAGTGRTGELFF
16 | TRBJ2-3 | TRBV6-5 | CASSYSGASGADTQYF